This record covers a single T cell receptor (beta chain). This record comes from a study of T cells in Graves' hyperthyroidism and ophthalmopathy. V shed 11 bases and J shed 1 base, with 5 bases lying between them. This CDR3 has 10 amino acids. Germline values: CDR1 MNHNY, CDR2 SVGAGI (reference sequence). From RNA transcripts, TCR beta CDR3 regions were amplified. The HTBI primer set drove a first-round RT-PCR of the TCR CDR3. TCRdb independently ran MiXCR on the multiplex PCR reads; one entry per CDR3 protein. The table lists over 700,000 distinct CDR3 sequences, roughly 37% of them singletons, with around 10% in the top ten.

The receptor was derived from a man aged 18-30 years with Graves' hyperthyroidism. This sequence joins TRBV6-6 and TRBJ2-5, with D possibly called TRBD1 or TRBD2 (5 bases each). Sequencing was done on a sample of blood. CDR3 coding DNA: TGTGCCGGGGGCCAAGAGACCCAGTACTTC. This gives the protein CAGGQETQYF.